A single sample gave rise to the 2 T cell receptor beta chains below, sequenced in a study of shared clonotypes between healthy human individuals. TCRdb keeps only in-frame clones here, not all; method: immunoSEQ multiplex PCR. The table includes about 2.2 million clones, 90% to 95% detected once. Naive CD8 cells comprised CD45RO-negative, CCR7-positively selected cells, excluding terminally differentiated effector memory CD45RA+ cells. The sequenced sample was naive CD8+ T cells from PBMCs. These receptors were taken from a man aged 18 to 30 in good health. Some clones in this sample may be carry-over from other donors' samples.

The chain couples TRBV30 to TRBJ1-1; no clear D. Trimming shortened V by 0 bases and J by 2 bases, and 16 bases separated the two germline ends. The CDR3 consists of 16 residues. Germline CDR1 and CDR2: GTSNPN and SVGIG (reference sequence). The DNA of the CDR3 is TGTGCCTGGAGTGTAAGTAAAGTAGGGTTCAACACTGAAGCTTTCTTT. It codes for CAWSVSKVGFNTEAFF.

CDR3 loop: CASSLAGDTYGYTF. In nucleotides, the CDR3 is TGCGCCAGCAGCTTGGCCGGGGACACTTATGGCTACACCTTC. The chain couples TRBV5-1 to TRBJ1-2, with D possibly matching TRBD1 (6 bases). The CDR3 covers 14 residues. V gave up 0 bases and J gave up 5 bases, with 11 bases separating them. CDR1 is SGHRS, CDR2 YFSETQ, per germline.